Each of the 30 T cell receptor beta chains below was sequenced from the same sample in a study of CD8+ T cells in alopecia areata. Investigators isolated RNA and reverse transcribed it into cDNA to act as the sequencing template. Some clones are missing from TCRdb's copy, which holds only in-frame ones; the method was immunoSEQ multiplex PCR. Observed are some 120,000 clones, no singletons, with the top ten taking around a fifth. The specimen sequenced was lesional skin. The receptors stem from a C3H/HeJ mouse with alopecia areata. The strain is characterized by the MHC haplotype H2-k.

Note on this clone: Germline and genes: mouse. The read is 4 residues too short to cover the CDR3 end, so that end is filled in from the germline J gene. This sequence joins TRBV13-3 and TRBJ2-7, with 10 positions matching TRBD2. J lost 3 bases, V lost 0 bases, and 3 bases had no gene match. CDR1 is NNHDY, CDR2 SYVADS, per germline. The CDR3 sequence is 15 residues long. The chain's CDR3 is CASSDAGLGHYEQYF. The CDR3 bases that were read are TGTGCCAGCAGTGATGCGGGACTGGGGCACTAT.

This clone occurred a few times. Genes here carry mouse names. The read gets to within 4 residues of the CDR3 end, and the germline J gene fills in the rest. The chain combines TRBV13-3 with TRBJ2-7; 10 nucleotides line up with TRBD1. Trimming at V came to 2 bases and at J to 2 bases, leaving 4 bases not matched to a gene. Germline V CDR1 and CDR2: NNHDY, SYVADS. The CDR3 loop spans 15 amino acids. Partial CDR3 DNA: TGTGCCAGCAGTGACCGGGACAGGGGAACCTAT. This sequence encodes CASSDRDRGTY. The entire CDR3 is CASSDRDRGTYEQYF.

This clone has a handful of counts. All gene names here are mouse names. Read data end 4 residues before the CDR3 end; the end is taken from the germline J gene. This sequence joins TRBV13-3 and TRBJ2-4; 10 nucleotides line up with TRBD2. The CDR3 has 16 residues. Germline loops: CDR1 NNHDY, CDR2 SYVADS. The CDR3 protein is CASSDRSWGGSNTLYF. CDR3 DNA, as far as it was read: TGTGCCAGCAGTGATAGGTCCTGGGGGGGCTCAAAC.

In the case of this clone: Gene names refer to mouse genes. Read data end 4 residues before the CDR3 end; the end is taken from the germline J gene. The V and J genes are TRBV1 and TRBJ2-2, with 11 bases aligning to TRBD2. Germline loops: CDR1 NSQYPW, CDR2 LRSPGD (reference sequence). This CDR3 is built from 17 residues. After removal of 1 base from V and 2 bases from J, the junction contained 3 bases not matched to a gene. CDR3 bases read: TGCACCTGCAGTGCAGGGACTGGGGGGTGGAACACCGGG. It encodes CTCSAGTGGWNTG. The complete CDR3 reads CTCSAGTGGWNTGQLYF. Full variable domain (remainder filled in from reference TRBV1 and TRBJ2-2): VTLLEQNPRWRLVPRGQAVNLRCILKNSQYPWMSWYQQDLQKQLQWLFTLRSPGDKEVKSLPGADYLATRVTDTELRLQVANMSQGRTLYCTCSAGTGGWNTGQLYFGEGSKLTVL.

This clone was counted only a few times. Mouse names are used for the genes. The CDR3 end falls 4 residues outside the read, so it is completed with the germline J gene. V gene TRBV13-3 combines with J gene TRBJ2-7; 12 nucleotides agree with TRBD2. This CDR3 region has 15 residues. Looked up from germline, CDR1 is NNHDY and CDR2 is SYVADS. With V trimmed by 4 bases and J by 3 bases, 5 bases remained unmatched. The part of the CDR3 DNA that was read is TGTGCCAGCAGTCCCGACTGGGGGGGCCTCTAT. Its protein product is CASSPDWGGLY. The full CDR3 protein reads CASSPDWGGLYEQYF.

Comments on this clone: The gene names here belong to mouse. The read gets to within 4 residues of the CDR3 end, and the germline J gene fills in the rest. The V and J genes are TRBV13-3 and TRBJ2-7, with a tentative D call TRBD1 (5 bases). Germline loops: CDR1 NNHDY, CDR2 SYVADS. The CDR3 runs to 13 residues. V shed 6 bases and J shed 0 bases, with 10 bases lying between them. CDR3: CASNRRSSYEQYF. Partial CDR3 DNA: TGTGCCAGCAACAGGAGGAGCTCCTAT.

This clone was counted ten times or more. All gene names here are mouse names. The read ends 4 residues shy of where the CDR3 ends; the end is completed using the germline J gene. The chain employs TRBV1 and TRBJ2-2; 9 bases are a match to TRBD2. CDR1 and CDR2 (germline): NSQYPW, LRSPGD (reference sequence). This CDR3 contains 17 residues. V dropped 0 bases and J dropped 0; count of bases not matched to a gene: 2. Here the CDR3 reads CTCSADPGGANTGQLYF. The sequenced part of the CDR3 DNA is TGCACCTGCAGTGCAGATCCTGGGGGGGCAAACACCGGG.

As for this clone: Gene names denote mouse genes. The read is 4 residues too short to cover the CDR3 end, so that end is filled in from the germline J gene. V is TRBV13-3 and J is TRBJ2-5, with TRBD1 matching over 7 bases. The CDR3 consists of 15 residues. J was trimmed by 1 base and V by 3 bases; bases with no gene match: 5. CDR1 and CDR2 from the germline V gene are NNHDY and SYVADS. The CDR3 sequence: CASSAPGTDQDTQYF. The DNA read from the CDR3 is TGTGCCAGCAGTGCCCCAGGGACAGACCAAGAC.

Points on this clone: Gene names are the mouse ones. CDR3 DNA, as far as it was read: TGCACCTGCAGTGCAGATGGGGGGGGGAGGAGTGCAGAA. Encoded protein: CTCSADGGGRSAE. The full CDR3 reads CTCSADGGGRSAETLYF. The rearrangement joins TRBV1 to TRBJ2-3; 8 nucleotides agree with TRBD2. The CDR3 is cut off 4 residues early in the read; its end comes from the germline J gene. CDR3 length equals 17 residues. The trim removed 0 bases at V and 0 bases at J, leaving 5 bases unmatched. From germline, CDR1 is NSQYPW and CDR2 LRSPGD (reference sequence).

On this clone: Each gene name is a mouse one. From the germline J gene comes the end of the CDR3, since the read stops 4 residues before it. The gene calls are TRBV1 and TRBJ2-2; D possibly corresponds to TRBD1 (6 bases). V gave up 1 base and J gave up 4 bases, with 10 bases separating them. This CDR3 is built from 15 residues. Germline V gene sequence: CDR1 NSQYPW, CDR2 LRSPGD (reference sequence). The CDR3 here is CTCSAASGATGQLYF. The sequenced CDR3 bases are TGCACCTGCAGTGCAGCCTCAGGGGCCACCGGG.

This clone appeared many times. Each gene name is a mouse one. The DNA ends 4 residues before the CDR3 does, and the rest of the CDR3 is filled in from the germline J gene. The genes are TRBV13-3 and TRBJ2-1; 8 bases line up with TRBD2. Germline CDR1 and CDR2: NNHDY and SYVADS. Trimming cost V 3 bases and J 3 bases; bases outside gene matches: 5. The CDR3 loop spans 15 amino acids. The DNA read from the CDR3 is TGTGCCAGCAGTGCCCCACTGGGGGCCTATGCT. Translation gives CASSAPLGAYA. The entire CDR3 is CASSAPLGAYAEQFF.

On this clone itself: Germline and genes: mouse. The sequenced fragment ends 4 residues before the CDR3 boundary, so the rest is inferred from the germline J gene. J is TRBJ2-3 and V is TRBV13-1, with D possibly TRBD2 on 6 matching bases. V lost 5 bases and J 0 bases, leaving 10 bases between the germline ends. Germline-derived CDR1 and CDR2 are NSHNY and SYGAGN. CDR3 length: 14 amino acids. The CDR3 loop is CASRGGHSAETLYF. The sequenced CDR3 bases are TGTGCCAGCAGGGGGGGTCATAGTGCAGAA.

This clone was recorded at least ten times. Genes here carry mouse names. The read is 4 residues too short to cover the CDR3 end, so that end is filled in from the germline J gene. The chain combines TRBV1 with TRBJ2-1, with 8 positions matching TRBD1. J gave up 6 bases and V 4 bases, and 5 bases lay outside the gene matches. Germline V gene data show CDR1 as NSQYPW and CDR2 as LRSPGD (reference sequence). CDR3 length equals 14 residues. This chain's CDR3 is CTCSEGRGPAEQFF. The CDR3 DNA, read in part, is TGCACCTGCAGTGAAGGCAGGGGGCCTGCT.

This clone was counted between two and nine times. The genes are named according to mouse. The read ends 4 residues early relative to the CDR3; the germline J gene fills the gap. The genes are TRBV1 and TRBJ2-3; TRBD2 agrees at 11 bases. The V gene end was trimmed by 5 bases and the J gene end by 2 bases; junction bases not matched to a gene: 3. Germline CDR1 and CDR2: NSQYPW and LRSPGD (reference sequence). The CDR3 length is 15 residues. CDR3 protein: CTCSSTGGVAETLYF. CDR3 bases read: TGCACCTGCAGTTCGACTGGGGGGGTTGCAGAA.

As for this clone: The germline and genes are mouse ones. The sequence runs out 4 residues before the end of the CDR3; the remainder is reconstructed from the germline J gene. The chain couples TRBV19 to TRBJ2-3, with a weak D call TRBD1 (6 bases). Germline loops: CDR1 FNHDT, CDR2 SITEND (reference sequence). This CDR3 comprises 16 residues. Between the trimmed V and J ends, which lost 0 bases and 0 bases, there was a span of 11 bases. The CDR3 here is CASSIGTDTSAETLYF. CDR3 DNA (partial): TGTGCCAGCAGTATAGGGACAGACACTAGTGCAGAA.

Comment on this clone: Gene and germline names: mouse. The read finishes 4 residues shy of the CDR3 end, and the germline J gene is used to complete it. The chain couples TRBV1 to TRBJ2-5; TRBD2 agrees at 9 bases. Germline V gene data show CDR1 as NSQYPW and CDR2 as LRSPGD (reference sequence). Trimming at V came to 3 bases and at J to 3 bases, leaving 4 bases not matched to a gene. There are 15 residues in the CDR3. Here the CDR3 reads CTCSARLGAQDTQYF. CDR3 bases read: TGCACCTGCAGTGCCCGACTGGGGGCGCAAGAC.

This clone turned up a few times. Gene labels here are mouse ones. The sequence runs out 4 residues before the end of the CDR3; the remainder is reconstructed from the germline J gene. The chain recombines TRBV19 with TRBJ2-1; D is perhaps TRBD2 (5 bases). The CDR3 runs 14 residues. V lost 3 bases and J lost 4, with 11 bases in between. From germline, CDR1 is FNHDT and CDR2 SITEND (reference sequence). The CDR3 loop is CASSTDTGYAEQFF. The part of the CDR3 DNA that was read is TGTGCCAGCAGTACCGACACTGGATATGCT.

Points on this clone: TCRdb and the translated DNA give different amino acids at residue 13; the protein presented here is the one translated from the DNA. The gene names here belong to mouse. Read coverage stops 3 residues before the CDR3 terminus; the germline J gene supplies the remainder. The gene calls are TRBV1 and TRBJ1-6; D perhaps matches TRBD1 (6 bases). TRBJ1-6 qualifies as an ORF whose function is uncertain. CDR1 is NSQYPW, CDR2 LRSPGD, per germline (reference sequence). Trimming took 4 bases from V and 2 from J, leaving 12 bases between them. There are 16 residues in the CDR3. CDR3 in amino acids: CTCSVTGRAYNSPLYF. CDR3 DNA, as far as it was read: TGCACCTGCAGTGTCACAGGGAGGGCCTATAATTCGCCC.

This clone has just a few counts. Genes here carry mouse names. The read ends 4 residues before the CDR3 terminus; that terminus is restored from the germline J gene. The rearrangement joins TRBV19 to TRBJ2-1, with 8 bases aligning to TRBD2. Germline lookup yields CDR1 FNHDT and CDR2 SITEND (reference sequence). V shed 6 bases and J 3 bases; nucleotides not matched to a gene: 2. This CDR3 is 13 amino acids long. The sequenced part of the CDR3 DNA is TGTGCCAGCAAGGGGGGGCCCTATGCT. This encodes CASKGGPYA. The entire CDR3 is CASKGGPYAEQFF.

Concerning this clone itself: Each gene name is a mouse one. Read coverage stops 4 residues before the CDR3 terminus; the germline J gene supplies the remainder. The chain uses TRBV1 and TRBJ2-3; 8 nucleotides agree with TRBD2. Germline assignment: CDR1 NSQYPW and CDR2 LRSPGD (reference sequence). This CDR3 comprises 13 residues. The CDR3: CTCSGTGGETLYF. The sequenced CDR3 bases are TGCACCTGCAGTGGAACTGGGGGAGAA.

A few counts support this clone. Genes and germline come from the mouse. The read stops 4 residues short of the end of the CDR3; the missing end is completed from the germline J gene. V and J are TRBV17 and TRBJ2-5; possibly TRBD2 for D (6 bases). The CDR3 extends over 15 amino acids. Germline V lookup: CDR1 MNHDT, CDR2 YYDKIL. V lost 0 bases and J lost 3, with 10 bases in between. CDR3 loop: CASSRDLTGQDTQYF. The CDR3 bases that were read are TGTGCTAGCAGTAGAGATCTTACTGGGCAAGAC. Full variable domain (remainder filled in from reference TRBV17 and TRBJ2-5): DTTVKQNPRYKLARVGKPVNLICSQTMNHDTMYWYQKKPNQAPKLLLFYYDKILNREADTFEKFQSSRPNNSFCSLYIGSAGLEYSAMYLCASSRDLTGQDTQYFGPGTRLLVL.

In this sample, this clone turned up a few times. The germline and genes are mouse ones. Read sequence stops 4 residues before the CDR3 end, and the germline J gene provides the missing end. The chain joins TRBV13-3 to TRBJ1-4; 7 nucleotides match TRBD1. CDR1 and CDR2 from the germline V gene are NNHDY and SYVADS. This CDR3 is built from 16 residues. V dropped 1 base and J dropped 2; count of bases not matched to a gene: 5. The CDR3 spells CASSDIRGVSNERLFF. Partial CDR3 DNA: TGTGCCAGCAGTGATATCAGGGGGGTCTCCAACGAA.

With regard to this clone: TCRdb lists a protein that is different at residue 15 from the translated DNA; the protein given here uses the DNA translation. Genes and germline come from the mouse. CDR3 amino acids: CTCSAARGPNSYNSPLYF. The covered CDR3 bases are TGCACCTGCAGTGCAGCCAGGGGCCCTAATTCCTATAATTCGCCC. The V call is TRBV1, the J call TRBJ1-6, with D maybe TRBD1 (6 bases). The read ends 3 residues early relative to the CDR3; the germline J gene fills the gap. TRBJ1-6 is an open reading frame, and its role is uncertain. Germline CDR1 NSQYPW, CDR2 LRSPGD (reference sequence). The germline V and J ends were trimmed by 1 base and 0 bases, with 13 bases remaining between them. This CDR3 region has 18 residues.

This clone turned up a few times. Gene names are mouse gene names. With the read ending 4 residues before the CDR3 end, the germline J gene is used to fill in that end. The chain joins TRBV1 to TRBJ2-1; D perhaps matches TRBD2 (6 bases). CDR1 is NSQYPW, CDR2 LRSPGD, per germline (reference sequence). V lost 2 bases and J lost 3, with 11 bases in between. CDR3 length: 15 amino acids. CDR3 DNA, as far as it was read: TGCACCTGCAGTGCACGACTGGTCTTCTATGCT. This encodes CTCSARLVFYA. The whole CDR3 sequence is CTCSARLVFYAEQFF.

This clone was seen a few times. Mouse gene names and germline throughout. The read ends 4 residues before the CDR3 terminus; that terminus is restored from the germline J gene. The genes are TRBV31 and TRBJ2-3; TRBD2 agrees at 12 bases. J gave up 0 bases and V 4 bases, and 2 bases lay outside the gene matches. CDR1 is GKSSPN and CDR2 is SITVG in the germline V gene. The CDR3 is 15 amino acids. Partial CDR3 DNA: TGTGCCTGGACCGGGACTGGGGGGAGTGCAGAA. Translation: CAWTGTGGSAE. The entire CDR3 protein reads CAWTGTGGSAETLYF.

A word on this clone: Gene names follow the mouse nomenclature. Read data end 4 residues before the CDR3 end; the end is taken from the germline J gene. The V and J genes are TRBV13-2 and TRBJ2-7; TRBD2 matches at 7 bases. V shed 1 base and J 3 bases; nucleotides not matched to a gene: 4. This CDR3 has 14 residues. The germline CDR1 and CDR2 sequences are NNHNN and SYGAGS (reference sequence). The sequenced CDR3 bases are TGTGCCAGCGGTGATTCCTCTGGGGGCTAT. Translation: CASGDSSGGY. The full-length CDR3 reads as CASGDSSGGYEQYF.

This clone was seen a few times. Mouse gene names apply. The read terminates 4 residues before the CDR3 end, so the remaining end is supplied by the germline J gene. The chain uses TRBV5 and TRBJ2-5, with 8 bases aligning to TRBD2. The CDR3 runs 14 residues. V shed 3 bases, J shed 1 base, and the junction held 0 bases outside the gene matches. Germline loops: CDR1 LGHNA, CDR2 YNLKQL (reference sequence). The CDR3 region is CASSHWGDQDTQYF. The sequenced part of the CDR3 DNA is TGTGCCAGCAGCCACTGGGGGGACCAAGAC.

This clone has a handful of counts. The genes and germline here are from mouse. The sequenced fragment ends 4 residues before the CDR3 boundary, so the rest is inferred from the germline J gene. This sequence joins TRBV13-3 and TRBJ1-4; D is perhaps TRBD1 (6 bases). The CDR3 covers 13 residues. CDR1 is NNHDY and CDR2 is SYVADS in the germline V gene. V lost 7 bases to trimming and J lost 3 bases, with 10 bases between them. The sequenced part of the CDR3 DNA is TGTGCCAGCTCACAGGGCCCCAACGAA. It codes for CASSQGPNE. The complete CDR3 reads CASSQGPNERLFF. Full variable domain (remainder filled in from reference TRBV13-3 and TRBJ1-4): EAAVTQSPRSKVAVTGGKVTLSCHQTNNHDYMYWYRQDTGHGLRLIHYSYVADSTEKGDIPDGYKASRPSQENFSLILELASLSQTAVYFCASSQGPNERLFFGHGTKLSVL.

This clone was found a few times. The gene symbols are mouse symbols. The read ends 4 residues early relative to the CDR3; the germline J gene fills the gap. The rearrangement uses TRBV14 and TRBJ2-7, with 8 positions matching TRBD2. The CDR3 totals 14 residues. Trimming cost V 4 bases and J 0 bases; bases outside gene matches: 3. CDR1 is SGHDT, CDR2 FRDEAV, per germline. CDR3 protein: CASSLTGDSYEQYF. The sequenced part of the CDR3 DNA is TGTGCCAGCAGTCTGACTGGGGACTCCTAT.

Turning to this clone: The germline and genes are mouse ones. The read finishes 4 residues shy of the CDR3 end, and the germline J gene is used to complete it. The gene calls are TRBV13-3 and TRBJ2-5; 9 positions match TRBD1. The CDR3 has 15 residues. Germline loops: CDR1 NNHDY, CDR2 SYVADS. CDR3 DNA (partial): TGTGCCAGCAGTGAACAGGGGGCTGCGTTAGAC. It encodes CASSEQGAALD. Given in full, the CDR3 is CASSEQGAALDTQYF. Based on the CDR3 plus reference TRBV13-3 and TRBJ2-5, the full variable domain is EAAVTQSPRSKVAVTGGKVTLSCHQTNNHDYMYWYRQDTGHGLRLIHYSYVADSTEKGDIPDGYKASRPSQENFSLILELASLSQTAVYFCASSEQGAALDTQYFGPGTRLLVL.